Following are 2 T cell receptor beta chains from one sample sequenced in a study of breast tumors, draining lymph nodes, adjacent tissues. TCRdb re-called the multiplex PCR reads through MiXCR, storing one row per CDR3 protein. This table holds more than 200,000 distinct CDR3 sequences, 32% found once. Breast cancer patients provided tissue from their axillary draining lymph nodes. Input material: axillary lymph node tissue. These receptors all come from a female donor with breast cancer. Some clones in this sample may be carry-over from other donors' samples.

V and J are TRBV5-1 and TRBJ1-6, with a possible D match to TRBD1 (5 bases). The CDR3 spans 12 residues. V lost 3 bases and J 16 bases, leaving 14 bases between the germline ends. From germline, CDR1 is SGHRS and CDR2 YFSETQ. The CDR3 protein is CASSSGTGRLHF. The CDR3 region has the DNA TGCGCCAGCAGCTCCGGGACCGGGAGACTCCACTTT.

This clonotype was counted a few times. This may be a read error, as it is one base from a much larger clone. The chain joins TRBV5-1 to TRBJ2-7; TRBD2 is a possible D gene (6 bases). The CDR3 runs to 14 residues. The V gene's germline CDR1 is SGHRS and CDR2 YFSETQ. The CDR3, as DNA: TGCGCCAGCGGCTTGCGTGACAGCGGGTACGAGCAGTACTTC. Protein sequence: CASGLRDSGYEQYF.